The clone carrying this T cell receptor beta chain was counted a single time. Its antigen is not known. Despite likely unrecorded immune exposures, the donors were nominally healthy at the time of sampling. This entry comes from a study of cytomegalovirus exposure and HLA in healthy donors. Study background: For the roughly 390 genotyped donors, roughly 81% fell within the Caucasian-associated ancestry cluster.

13 Jbeta primers and 60 Vbeta primers were used for the PCR. Assay: immunoSEQ multiplex PCR; the TCRdb copy retains only in-frame clones and omits some. The sample holds 200,000 to 250,000 clones, 78% seen once. Germline assignment: CDR1 WSHSY and CDR2 SAAADI. This CDR3 contains 16 residues. Trimming removed 6 bases at V and 3 bases at J, with 20 bases between. General observations from the study: In a later analysis, V- and J-gene trimming of beta chains associated with a DCLRE1C missense variant, replicated independently. Some highly shared sequence variants likely arose as a pipeline artifact.

The clonotype was recovered from a boy aged 10-17 years in good health and CMV-seronegative. The rearrangement uses TRBV10-2 and TRBJ1-2; possibly TRBD1 for D (5 bases). The sequenced material came from PBMCs. The CDR3 is CASRKPPTKGDYGYTF. The CDR3 region has the DNA TGCGCCAGCAGAAAGCCCCCCACAAAAGGGGACTATGGCTACACCTTC.